The 5 T cell receptor beta chains reported below all come from one sample, sequenced in a study of blood T cell repertoires in COVID-19. Generated by immunoSEQ multiplex PCR, the TCRdb table keeps only in-frame clones and is missing some. The sample records some 150,000 clones, over 80% being singletons. The sequencing sample was made of peripheral blood. The receptors were sampled from a man aged 45-65 years who had recovered from COVID-19.

The rearrangement joins TRBV6-1 to TRBJ1-4, with 7 nucleotides matching TRBD1. V lost 1 base and J lost 8; bases outside the gene matches: 10. Germline loops: CDR1 MNHNS, CDR2 SASEGT. This CDR3 contains 16 residues. This CDR3 is CASSEGVTGDGEKLFF. Here the CDR3 DNA reads TGTGCCAGCAGTGAAGGGGTTACAGGGGATGGCGAAAAACTGTTTTTT.

The chain links TRBV6-1 to TRBJ2-3; 9 nucleotides align to TRBD2. V lost 3 bases and J lost 7; bases outside the gene matches: 5. The CDR3 loop spans 14 amino acids. Per the germline V gene, CDR1 is MNHNS and CDR2 is SASEGT. The CDR3 DNA follows: TGTGCCAGCAGTGACCGCCTAGCGGGGAATACGCAGTATTTT. Its translation: CASSDRLAGNTQYF.

This clone appeared once. This chain uses TRBV2 with TRBJ2-3; the match to TRBD2 covers 9 bases. Per germline, CDR1 SNHLY and CDR2 FYNNEI. The trim removed 7 bases at V and 0 bases at J, leaving 2 bases unmatched. CDR3 length: 14 amino acids. The CDR3 DNA is TGTGCCAGCAAACTAGCGGGTAGCACAGATACGCAGTATTTT. It specifies CASKLAGSTDTQYF.

This chain links TRBV27 with TRBJ1-1, with 8 bases aligning to TRBD1. The CDR3 is 14 residues long. Germline CDR1 reads MNHEY; CDR2 reads SMNVEV (reference sequence). V was clipped by 4 bases and J by 7 bases; unmatched bases: 8. Here the CDR3 reads CASSSLGTGDEAFF. The DNA of the CDR3 is TGTGCCAGCAGTTCGCTTGGGACAGGAGATGAAGCTTTCTTT.

This chain uses TRBV21-1 with TRBJ1-5; TRBD1, the D gene given by the table, was not confirmed from the DNA. TRBV21-1 is classified as a pseudogene. This CDR3 has 18 residues. CDR3 protein: CASSKLAGGNGHGQPQHF. The CDR3 region has the DNA TGTGCCAGCAGCAAATTGGCAGGGGGCAACGGGCATGGTCAGCCCCAGCATTTT.